The present T cell receptor beta chain was sequenced within a study of cytomegalovirus exposure and HLA in healthy donors (dated by TCRdb to 2016 to 2017). For the wider study: According to an earlier analysis of several hundred of the donors, roughly 180 million T cells yielded 95 million to 140 million unique TCR beta sequences and 276 Gb of sequence data. An early release that covered roughly 600 HLA-typed donors contained approximately 300 gigabases of sequencing data and 70 million to 100 million unique TCR sequences. The genetic ancestry cluster associated with self-reported Caucasian donors included 80% to 90% of the roughly 380 genotyped donors. The aim of the study was to test whether cataloging public T cell receptors could identify signatures of past pathogen exposure. Using immunosequencing, the study profiled T cell repertoires from fewer than 700 subjects and related those repertoires to cytomegalovirus serostatus. Along with the roughly 670-subject first cohort, a separate validation cohort of 120 different subjects was used. To predict cytomegalovirus infection status, the study combined high-throughput TCR immunosequencing, statistical association of individual TCRs with disease status, and machine learning. In a later analysis, previously published TCR beta repertoires from 500 to 750 donors were re-analyzed and high-resolution HLA genotyping was added so that TCR occurrence patterns could be studied. The later analysis used no new phenotypic data to find candidate immune exposures, relying instead on TCR beta sequences and their occurrence across donors. An earlier analysis of approximately 580 of the donors used high-throughput TCR beta sequencing to judge whether each TCR beta V gene segment behaved as functional or pseudogenic. Alongside the repertoire data, information on donor age, sex, ethnicity and CMV serostatus was compiled. A later genetic analysis took genome-wide SNP genotypes for about 55% of the roughly 670 donors and used that subset as a discovery cohort. Every discovery cohort repertoire had been produced on one sequencing platform. Class I and class II HLA loci were covered by the typing at four-digit resolution. Typing coverage varied by locus: roughly 620-640 donors for A, B, C, DRB1 and DQB1; roughly 520 for DQA1; more than 600 for DPA1; under 490 for DPB1. Four to six DR-DQ haplotypes were handled as single units for association and clustering because linkage in the cohort was strong. Among some 410 genotyped donors of the cohort, an average of roughly 230,000 unique TCR beta nucleotide sequences was sequenced per donor, of which 15% to 20% were non-productive. What the work shows at the level of the full study, not this receptor alone: Most TCR sequences were seen in very few donors, while some public TCRs were found in many individuals. In a later analysis, about 16,000 TCR beta sequences were associated with specific HLA alleles at a false discovery rate of 0.05. Cytomegalovirus status was reported to be diagnosed by the classifier with high specificity and sensitivity in both the original and validation cohorts. An earlier analysis of approximately 590 of the donors showed that most TCR beta V segments appeared in productive rearrangements either about 87% or about 30% of the time, which broadly matched IMGT annotations. The only immune exposure information available for the cohort was CMV serostatus. Approximately 16 rarely observed V segments, including chromosome 9 orphons, were excluded from the earlier analysis of approximately 500 of the donors because counts were too low. In a later genetic analysis, a missense DCLRE1C variant was associated with V-gene and J-gene trimming of TCR beta chains, and the association was replicated in an independent cohort. Most CMV-associated TCR beta chains appeared to be HLA-restricted in a later analysis, and the HLA associations seemed to be driven largely by CMV exposure. In vitro tests confirmed that three of the cytomegalovirus-associated TCR beta chains recognize cytomegalovirus antigens. A later analysis found that TCR association rates varied across HLA loci, with DRB1 alleles showing the most associated TCRs and HLA-C alleles the fewest. Some IMGT-functional V segments, including TRBV6-2 and TRBV6-3, could not be distinguished by the 87-base-pair reads and were therefore excluded. A later analysis reported that several top co-occurrence clusters appeared linked to parvovirus B19, influenza, CMV and Epstein-Barr virus. A further reported finding was that TCR beta sequences accurately predicted the HLA-A and HLA-B alleles for most subjects in the first cohort. In a later genetic analysis, fewer N-insertions in productive TCRs were reported among donors in an Asian-associated ancestry cluster than the roughly 670-donor mean. Presence/absence analyses assumed roughly uniform sequencing depth across donors, an assumption that may not hold. A group of highly shared sequence variants was considered likely to be a technical artifact of the sequencing pipeline. The authors suggested that the approach could potentially be extended to other disease states and immunological phenotypes. When HLA alleles, especially DR and DQ, strongly co-occurred, attributing TCR associations to individual alleles was difficult. The study listed approximately 150 TCR beta chains as associated with cytomegalovirus. Compared with equally common non-associated chains, HLA-associated TCR beta chains in a later analysis were more clonally expanded and had lower generation probabilities. Correlated functional status among segregating V segments might be attributable to linkage disequilibrium, but an unknown experimental factor could not be ruled out. In this cohort, only TCR beta chains were sequenced, and detectable features were limited by the absence of alpha or paired-chain data. HLA typing was unavailable for some donors at each locus, so association tests used only the typed subset.

In regard to this clone: Its target antigen remains unknown. It has no much larger one-base neighbor in the sample; base qualities were not kept.

The cohort consisted of 666 healthy bone marrow donors. Cohort members were all nominally healthy when sampled, although unrecorded immune exposures were likely present. The donor was CMV seropositive and was included in the group of 290 or so seropositive cohort members. A peripheral blood sample was provided by each donor, and peripheral blood mononuclear cells were used for TCR beta sequencing. Genomic DNA extraction from the blood cell samples was performed with the Qiagen DNeasy Blood Extraction Kit. Taken from cysteine to phenylalanine, the CDR3 has 14 residues. The sequence is cut down to CDR3 DNA, 42 bases in frame from base 1. Cut back by 0 bases and 4 bases, the V and J ends lie 10 bases apart. CDR1 and CDR2 are read off the germline V gene as SGHDT and YYEEEE. The method behind the library was the immunoSEQ multiplex PCR assay. A mixture of 60 forward primers for TCR Vbeta segments and 13 reverse primers for TCR Jbeta segments was used in the multiplex PCR. The CDR3 region of rearranged TCR beta genes was amplified from genomic DNA by a multiplex PCR assay. The Illumina HiSeq System was used to sequence the amplified TCR beta libraries as 87-base-pair reads. In the paper's pipeline: A later analysis tallied 80 million to 95 million unique TCR beta chains across the 650 to 750 repertoires, and some 10 million of those chains were shared by two or more donors. Raw reads were error-corrected and collapsed into unique sequences by a nearest-neighbor algorithm in which closely related sequences were merged to remove PCR and sequencing errors. To assign V, D and J gene segments, CDR3 sequences were aligned to IMGT reference sequences. For a sequence to be retained, a match of at least six nucleotides to both a V gene segment and a J gene segment was required. A rearrangement counted as productive if the CDR3 had no stop codons and remained in frame with V and J, and every other rearrangement counted as non-productive. CDR3 was defined by IMGT convention, running from the second conserved V-encoded cysteine to the conserved J-encoded phenylalanine. The earlier analysis of 500 to 600 of the donors excluded sequences that lacked an unambiguous match to a single V gene segment. An earlier analysis of around 600 of the donors classified V segments as functional when productive rearrangements were above 56.7% and as segregating when the standard deviation between donors was above 5%. A statistical classification framework was developed to diagnose cytomegalovirus status using the catalog of TCR beta chain sequences. V and J gene assignment, in a later analysis, came from comparing TCR nucleotide sequences with IMGT/GENE-DB human TR gene sequences. Using the TCRdist pipeline, a later analysis assigned CDR3 sequences along with most-parsimonious VDJ recombination scenarios. A later analysis defined each TCR beta chain by its CDR3 amino acid sequence plus V-gene family, and excluded reads lacking a unique V-gene family. As a way to deal with suspected cross-contamination and a sequencing artifact, a later analysis dropped hundreds of nucleotide sequences that were highly shared and had low generation probability. For each public chain, a later analysis derived a clonal expansion index from normalized ranks of inferred template counts within each repertoire. Generation probabilities in a later analysis came from a VDJ recombination model fitted to out-of-frame rearrangements, and those results were checked against IGoR. Hypergeometric tests were used in a later analysis to score TCR-TCR, TCR-HLA and TCR-CMV co-occurrence, with a repertoire-size bias correction applied to the TCR pairs. False discovery rates were estimated in a later analysis by permuting HLA or CMV assignments 20 times. In a later analysis, co-occurring TCRs were grouped using DBSCAN, and TCRdist sequence similarity was added for clustering within HLA-allele-positive subsets. For co-occurrence clustering, repertoires with fewer than 30,000 or more than 120,000 public chains were excluded, along with several repertoires with anomalous nucleotide sharing. Held by TCRdb, this immuneACCESS table contains in-frame sequences only and omits some clones. Under half of the omission traces to an unresolved V gene where checked; the cause of the rest is unknown. V and J calls and clone size are copied from that table; D and trimming were computed from the DNA. Across this sample there are roughly 110,000 clones, with approximately 80% seen only once. The leading ten clones occupy about 5% of the sample.

Material for sequencing was PBMCs. The TCR originated in a woman between 25 and 40 years old in good health and CMV-seropositive. The chain joins TRBV5-6 to TRBJ2-5; a weak D assignment points to TRBD1 (6 bases agree). CDR3 loop: CASSLAAGVETQYF. In nucleotide form, the sequence is TGTGCCAGCAGCTTGGCGGCAGGGGTAGAGACCCAGTACTTC.